The 21 T cell receptor beta chains given below trace back to one sample, sequenced in a study of metastatic and nonmetastatic thyroid tumors. The entire patient cohort was treatment-naive prior to thyroid surgery. TCRdb re-called the PCR reads via MiXCR. The data contain about 90,000 clones, around 7.8% of them singletons. Sequencing used blood. The source of these receptors is a female donor with papillary thyroid cancer or a benign thyroid nodule (not recorded which). Some clones in this sample may be carry-over from other donors' samples.

This clone was recorded many times. The chain employs TRBV19 and TRBJ2-1; D is possibly TRBD2 (5 bases). The CDR3 runs 14 residues. The V and J ends lost 7 bases and 5 bases respectively, with 15 bases between them. Germline loops: CDR1 LNHDA, CDR2 SQIVND (reference sequence). In DNA form, the CDR3 reads TGTGCCAGTAACACTAGATCGTCACACAATGAGCAGTTCTTC. This sequence encodes CASNTRSSHNEQFF.

In regard to this clone: A much larger clone is a single base away; this may be a read error. This sample includes further DNA sequences coding for the same CDR3. The chain links TRBV24-1 to TRBJ2-5; TRBD1 is a possible D gene (6 bases). CDR3 length equals 15 residues. The germline V and J ends were trimmed by 3 bases and 4 bases, with 14 bases remaining between them. Germline values: CDR1 KGHDR, CDR2 SFDVKD. Here the CDR3 reads CATSDRRDTRETQYF. The CDR3 DNA reads as TGTGCCACCAGTGATAGACGGGACACCCGAGAGACCCAGTACTTC.

Points on this clone: This may stem from a read error, because a much larger clone lies one nucleotide away. The DNA for the CDR3 is TGTGCCATCAGTGACAAAATAGACACCATATATTTT. As protein: CAISDKIDTIYF. The gene calls are TRBV10-3 and TRBJ1-3; no clear D. Deletions cut 3 bases from V and 8 bases from J, with 8 bases between. The CDR3 contains 12 residues. Germline V CDR1 and CDR2: ENHRY, SYGVKD.

The J gene is TRBJ1-2, the V gene TRBV18; D is unclear. V was pared by 3 bases and J by 0 bases, with 14 bases between. CDR1 is KGHSH, CDR2 LQKENI, per germline. The CDR3 runs 16 residues. CDR3 sequence: CASSPSYLPANYGYTF. CDR3 nucleotides: TGTGCCAGCTCACCGTCTTATCTACCAGCTAACTATGGCTACACCTTC.

This clone was seen a few times. Possible read error: a much larger clone is one base away. The rearrangement uses TRBV14 and TRBJ2-7; D call uncertain. CDR1 and CDR2 (germline): SGHDN, FVKESK. Trimming cost V 4 bases and J 2 bases, with 12 bases left between them. The CDR3 is 14 amino acids. The CDR3 region has the DNA TGTGCCAGCAGCCGGAGATCGGGCACCTACGAGCAGTACTTC. Protein sequence: CASSRRSGTYEQYF. Looking up the rest from reference TRBV14 and TRBJ2-7 gives the full variable domain: EAGVTQFPSHSVIEKGQTVTLRCDPISGHDNLYWYRRVMGKEIKFLLHFVKESKQDESGMPNNRFLAERTGGTYSTLKVQPAELEDSGVYFCASSRRSGTYEQYFGPGTRLTVT.

This clone was recorded many times. The rearrangement joins TRBV10-2 to TRBJ2-7; 11 bases agree with TRBD2. V shed 8 bases, J shed 3 bases, and the junction held 0 bases outside the gene matches. The CDR3 is made up of 12 amino acids. Germline V gives CDR1 WSHSY, CDR2 SAAADI. The CDR3 here is CASGTSGYEQYF. In DNA form, the CDR3 reads TGCGCCAGCGGGACTAGCGGCTACGAGCAGTACTTC.

This chain connects TRBV2 to TRBJ2-3; 12 bases agree with TRBD1. The CDR3 sequence is 16 residues long. J lost 6 bases, V lost 6 bases, and 10 bases had no gene match. The germline V gene encodes CDR1 SNHLY and CDR2 FYNNEI. The CDR3 protein is CASSGGQGAQGDTQYF. In DNA, the CDR3 is TGTGCCAGCAGCGGGGGACAGGGGGCTCAGGGGGATACGCAGTATTTT.

This clone was counted at least ten times. The CDR3 loop is CASSLTGATDTQYF. CDR3 DNA: TGTGCCAGCAGTTTGACAGGGGCCACAGATACGCAGTATTTT. The V gene is TRBV2, the J gene TRBJ2-3; 8 nucleotides line up with TRBD1. V shed 5 bases, J shed 2 bases, and the junction held 3 bases outside the gene matches. The CDR3 has 14 amino acids. CDR1 and CDR2 (germline): SNHLY, FYNNEI.

Remarks on this clone: It may be a read error: a sequence one base away is much more abundant. This sample also contains other DNA sequences that code for the same CDR3. The chain is built from TRBV3-1 and TRBJ2-4; 10 bases align to TRBD2. After removal of 5 bases from V and 6 bases from J, the junction contained 7 bases not matched to a gene. CDR1 LGHDT and CDR2 YNNKEL come from the germline V gene (reference sequence). There are 15 residues in the CDR3. CDR3 DNA: TGTGCCAGCAGCGGTACTAGCGGGGCTATAAACATTCAGTACTTC. Translation: CASSGTSGAINIQYF.

This clone came up many times. This chain links TRBV10-1 with TRBJ2-3; D is uncertain. CDR1 WNHNN and CDR2 SYGVQD come from the germline V gene (reference sequence). The CDR3 contains 14 residues. V lost 4 bases and J 3 bases, leaving 11 bases between the germline ends. The CDR3, as DNA: TGCGCCAGCAGTGTGGGGTTTGGGACAGATACGCAGTATTTT. Its protein is CASSVGFGTDTQYF.

This clone was seen many times. The chain has TRBV6-1 and TRBJ1-2, with 10 bases aligning to TRBD1. CDR1 is MNHNS and CDR2 is SASEGT in the germline V gene. The CDR3 spans 14 residues. Trimming removed 6 bases from V and 5 bases from J; junction bases left unmatched: 6. The DNA of the CDR3 is TGTGCCAGCAGCACGACAGGGGGCGCGTATGGCTACACCTTC. The encoded protein is CASSTTGGAYGYTF.

The sample holds many counts of this clone. The identical CDR3 is also encoded by other nucleotide sequences in the sample. V usage is TRBV9 and J usage is TRBJ1-4, with TRBD1 identical over 7 bases. The CDR3 spans 15 residues. Germline trimming cut 0 bases from V and 6 bases from J; bases unmatched to any gene: 5. Germline assignment: CDR1 SGDLS and CDR2 YYNGEE. The CDR3 nucleotides read TGTGCCAGCAGCGTAGGACAGGGCGGGGATGAAAAACTGTTTTTT. As protein: CASSVGQGGDEKLFF.

The rearrangement links TRBV11-2 to TRBJ2-5; 8 bases are a match to TRBD2. The germline V gene encodes CDR1 SGHAT and CDR2 FQNNGV. The CDR3 extends over 16 amino acids. The junction had 12 bases not matched to a gene; V was cut back by 5 bases and J by 4 bases. CDR3 bases: TGTGCCAGCAGCCGAGGCGGGAGGACAGTCTCAGAGACCCAGTACTTC. This sequence encodes CASSRGGRTVSETQYF.

This clone was counted many times. The rearrangement links TRBV20-1 to TRBJ1-2; D remains ambiguous. The V end lost 4 bases, the J end lost 3 bases, and 15 bases lay between the germline ends. CDR1 is DFQATT and CDR2 is SNEGSKA in the germline V gene (reference sequence). The CDR3 is 14 amino acids. This chain's CDR3 is CSATSGLSDYGYTF. In nucleotides, the CDR3 is TGCAGTGCTACCAGCGGGTTATCGGACTATGGCTACACCTTC.

Many counts were recorded for this clone. The V call is TRBV25-1, the J call TRBJ1-2; 10 bases are shared with TRBD1. V was clipped by 1 base and J by 6 bases; unmatched bases: 8. The germline gives CDR1 MGHDK, CDR2 SYGVNS. The CDR3 sequence is 16 residues long. CDR3 DNA sequence: TGTGCCAGCAGTGAATCCAAGACAGGGGGCGCGGATGGCTACACCTTC. It codes for CASSESKTGGADGYTF.

The chain links TRBV9 to TRBJ1-1; perhaps TRBD1 as D (6 bases). V was shortened by 6 bases and J by 4 bases, with 22 bases between the two germline ends. The CDR3 spans 16 residues. The germline V gene encodes CDR1 SGDLS and CDR2 YYNGEE. The CDR3 here is CASIPRGRGQCTEAFF. The CDR3 DNA sequence: TGTGCCAGCATCCCTCGCGGCAGGGGCCAGTGCACTGAAGCTTTCTTT.

This clone was picked up many times. This chain links TRBV6-5 with TRBJ2-7; D call uncertain. Germline V gives CDR1 MNHEY, CDR2 SVGAGI. Trimming pared 4 bases from V and 7 bases from J, leaving 8 bases between. This CDR3 is 11 amino acids long. The chain's CDR3 is CASSSRVEQYF. In DNA, the CDR3 is TGTGCCAGCAGTTCACGAGTAGAGCAGTACTTC.

This clone appeared many times. The genes are TRBV7-9 and TRBJ1-3, with D uncertain. Germline V gene sequence: CDR1 SEHNR, CDR2 FQNEAQ (reference sequence). The CDR3 runs to 13 residues. Between the trimmed V and J ends, which lost 1 base and 1 base, there was a span of 2 bases. The CDR3 DNA reads as TGTGCCAGCAGCTTAGAGTCTGGAAACACCATATATTTT. It specifies CASSLESGNTIYF.

This clone was counted at least ten times. The chain employs TRBV27 and TRBJ1-2; 8 bases agree with TRBD1. Germline CDR1 MNHEY, CDR2 SMNVEV (reference sequence). V was pared by 5 bases and J by 8 bases, with 7 bases of the junction left unmatched. The length of the CDR3 is 13 residues. The CDR3 DNA reads as TGTGCCAGCAGTCGAACAGGGGGATTGGGCTACACCTTC. Protein sequence: CASSRTGGLGYTF.

This clone has at least ten counts. The chain links TRBV10-3 to TRBJ1-4; D is unclear. Per germline, CDR1 ENHRY and CDR2 SYGVKD. Trimming removed 5 bases from V and 2 bases from J, with 6 bases in between. The CDR3 runs to 13 residues. CDR3 nucleotide sequence: TGTGCCATCAGTCCGCGCACTAATGAAAAACTGTTTTTT. This gives the protein CAISPRTNEKLFF.

The genes are TRBV5-4 and TRBJ1-4, with a weak D call TRBD1 (6 bases). This CDR3 has 15 amino acids. Trimming pared 3 bases from V and 6 bases from J, leaving 15 bases between. Per germline, CDR1 SGHNT and CDR2 YYREEE (reference sequence). CDR3 loop: CASSSNRALDEKLFF. CDR3 bases: TGTGCCAGCAGCTCAAACAGGGCTCTAGATGAAAAACTGTTTTTT. Based on the CDR3 plus reference TRBV5-4 and TRBJ1-4, the full variable domain is ETGVTQSPTHLIKTRGQQVTLRCSSQSGHNTVSWYQQALGQGPQFIFQYYREEENGRGNFPPRFSGLQFPNYSSELNVNALELDDSALYLCASSSNRALDEKLFFGSGTQLSVL.